The 17 T cell receptor beta chains listed next were all sequenced from one sample in a study of human T cells and chemical hapten exposure (dated by TCRdb to the early 2020s). This sample's time point label indicates: patch test 2, 6 weeks after DPC sensitization. This specimen's treatment or condition label, interpreted: therapeutic diphenylcyclopropenone sensitization with weekly scalp DPC. Library creation used RACE. The sequencer listed for this sample is NextSeq 500. Clones were called with MiXCR by TCRdb after fastp trimmed the public reads at Q25, and only in-frame beta chains were retained. Entries are consolidated by CDR3 protein sequence, retaining the most common genes and DNA. Present in this sample are a few hundred thousand distinct CDR3 sequences, just under 6.5% of which were seen just once. Around 6% of the sample is taken by the ten largest. The input for sequencing was whole blood, taken in connection with sensitization to the hapten diphenylcyclopropenone (DPC). Receptors originate from a woman under 30 with alopecia areata. Some clones in this sample may be carry-over from other donors' samples.

The chain combines TRBV10-3 with TRBJ1-1; 7 bases are shared with TRBD1. The V and J ends lost 5 bases and 6 bases, in that order; junction bases with no gene match: 12. The CDR3 is made up of 15 amino acids. CDR1 and CDR2 (germline): ENHRY, SYGVKD. The CDR3 DNA sequence: TGTGCCATCAGTTTTGGACAGGAGCGAAATGCTGAAGCTTTCTTT. It encodes CAISFGQERNAEAFF.

The DNA of the CDR3 is TGTGCCAGCAGCCAAGATCTTGGGGCAGCGAATAACTATGGCTACACCTTC. Protein sequence: CASSQDLGAANNYGYTF. The J gene is TRBJ1-2, the V gene TRBV3-1; D perhaps matches TRBD1 (5 bases). Germline loops: CDR1 LGHDT, CDR2 YNNKEL (reference sequence). V lost 0 bases to trimming and J lost 1 base, with 15 bases between them. This CDR3 spans 17 amino acids.

This clonotype was seen only a few times. The chain couples TRBV29-1 to TRBJ2-7; 10 nucleotides agree with TRBD1. Germline V lookup: CDR1 SQVTM, CDR2 ANQGSEA. V was pared by 3 bases and J by 5 bases, with 1 base of the junction left unmatched. The CDR3 consists of 12 residues. This chain's CDR3 is CSVDGTGDEQYF. The CDR3 DNA sequence: TGCAGCGTTGACGGGACAGGGGACGAGCAGTACTTC.

This clonotype came up many times. The rearrangement uses TRBV4-3 and TRBJ1-6; no reliable D call. CDR3 length: 14 residues. The germline gives CDR1 LGHNA, CDR2 YSLEER. Trimming shortened V by 0 bases and J by 7 bases, and 7 bases separated the two germline ends. The CDR3 spells CASSQEAVNSPLHF. DNA for the CDR3: TGCGCCAGCAGCCAAGAAGCGGTGAATTCACCCCTCCACTTT.

This clonotype was picked up many times. Here the CDR3 reads CASSYGQSAYGYTF. The CDR3 bases are TGTGCCAGCAGTTACGGTCAGAGCGCTTATGGCTACACCTTC. The chain carries TRBV6-6 and TRBJ1-2; D is unresolved. This CDR3 is built from 14 residues. CDR1 and CDR2 from the germline V gene are MNHNY and SVGAGI (reference sequence). Trimming took off 2 bases at V and 5 bases at J, with 12 bases between the two ends.

The chain joins TRBV6-2 or TRBV6-3 to TRBJ2-7; the match to TRBD2 covers 8 bases. The CDR3 is 16 amino acids. Per germline, CDR1 MNHEY and CDR2 SVGEGT. After removal of 3 bases from V and 2 bases from J, the junction contained 9 bases not matched to a gene. Written as DNA, the CDR3 is TGTGCCAGCAGTTATTACGGTGGTAGCGGGACCTACGAGCAGTACTTC. Its protein product is CASSYYGGSGTYEQYF.

This clonotype was seen ten or more times. This chain joins TRBV6-6 and TRBJ1-6; TRBD1 matches at 7 bases. The CDR3 has 14 residues. Germline values: CDR1 MNHNY, CDR2 SVGAGI (reference sequence). V trimming: 6 bases; J trimming: 5 bases; junction bases outside the gene matches: 4. The DNA of the CDR3 is TGTGCCAGCAGACACAGGGGAAATAATTCACCCCTCCACTTT. Translating it yields CASRHRGNNSPLHF.

This rearrangement joins TRBV29-1 to TRBJ2-1; TRBD1 might be the D (6 bases). This CDR3 has 11 amino acids. CDR1 is SQVTM, CDR2 ANQGSEA, per germline. V was pared by 7 bases and J by 6 bases, with 10 bases between. DNA for the CDR3: TGCAGCGGCGGACAGTCCAATGAGCAGTTCTTC. Its protein product is CSGGQSNEQFF.

The table lists this clonotype with many counts. The chain combines TRBV27 with TRBJ1-2; D may be TRBD1 (6 bases). The germline gives CDR1 MNHEY, CDR2 SMNVEV (reference sequence). This CDR3 spans 16 amino acids. Trimming pared 6 bases from V and 2 bases from J, leaving 19 bases between. DNA of the CDR3: TGTGCCAGCAGCATAAAAATAGACAGGACAAACTATGGCTACACCTTC. This translates into CASSIKIDRTNYGYTF.

The rearrangement uses TRBV9 and TRBJ1-2; D is possibly TRBD1 (6 bases). Germline CDR1 is SGDLS and CDR2 is YYNGEE. Trimming pared 2 bases from V and 2 bases from J, leaving 10 bases between. This CDR3 is 14 amino acids long. The CDR3 region has the DNA TGTGCCAGCAGCGTGGGGGGCCCCAACTATGGCTACACCTTC. This encodes CASSVGGPNYGYTF.

The chain couples TRBV4-3 to TRBJ1-4; possible D gene TRBD1, 5 bases. The germline V and J ends were trimmed by 0 bases and 8 bases, with 16 bases remaining between them. CDR3 length: 16 residues. Germline-derived CDR1 and CDR2 are LGHNA and YSLEER. The CDR3 reads CASSQDGAGGAEKLFF. CDR3 nucleotides: TGCGCCAGCAGCCAAGATGGCGCGGGAGGGGCCGAAAAACTGTTTTTT.

This clonotype was seen repeatedly, ten times or more. The rearrangement links TRBV3-1 to TRBJ2-3, with unresolved D. Germline V gene sequence: CDR1 LGHDT, CDR2 YNNKEL (reference sequence). Trimming took 3 bases from V and 0 from J, leaving 13 bases between them. This CDR3 contains 16 residues. CDR3 amino acids: CASSHWTPPSTDTQYF. As DNA, the CDR3 is TGTGCCAGCAGCCACTGGACCCCGCCTAGCACAGATACGCAGTATTTT.

This clonotype appeared a few times. This chain uses TRBV6-1 with TRBJ1-2; D remains ambiguous. The CDR3 has 15 residues. Germline V gene lookup returns CDR1 MNHNS and CDR2 SASEGT. V lost 3 bases and J lost 7, with 18 bases in between. CDR3 in amino acids: CASSEVAEGLFGYTF. As DNA, the CDR3 is TGTGCCAGCAGTGAGGTGGCAGAGGGCTTGTTTGGCTACACCTTC.

This clonotype was detected many times. The chain recombines TRBV7-2 with TRBJ2-3; 9 nucleotides line up with TRBD2. Germline-derived CDR1 and CDR2 are SGHTA and FQGNSA. The CDR3 totals 17 residues. V lost 2 bases to trimming and J lost 0 bases; unmatched junction nucleotides: 6. The CDR3 protein is CASSLLGGGASTDTQYF. The CDR3 DNA follows: TGTGCCAGCAGCTTACTGGGCGGGGGGGCTAGCACAGATACGCAGTATTTT.

This clonotype occurred many times. The chain has TRBV3-1 and TRBJ1-4; weak D call: TRBD1 (5 bases). From germline, CDR1 is LGHDT and CDR2 YNNKEL (reference sequence). Trimming removed 6 bases from V and 4 bases from J, with 15 bases in between. The CDR3 covers 15 residues. The CDR3 spells CASSRPGRNNEKLFF. The CDR3 bases are TGTGCCAGCAGTAGACCGGGACGAAATAATGAAAAACTGTTTTTT.

The rearrangement joins TRBV20-1 to TRBJ2-7; D is unclear. Trimming cost V 3 bases and J 6 bases, with 9 bases left between them. This CDR3 is built from 11 residues. CDR1 is DFQATT and CDR2 is SNEGSKA in the germline V gene (reference sequence). The CDR3 loop is CSASRLGEQYF. DNA for the CDR3: TGCAGTGCTAGCCGACTGGGCGAGCAGTACTTC.

This clonotype was counted between two and nine times. This chain joins TRBV5-6 and TRBJ1-2; D remains unclear. This CDR3 comprises 14 residues. V was trimmed by 1 base and J by 0 bases, leaving 7 bases between them. Germline CDR1 reads SGHDT; CDR2 reads YYEEEE. Here the CDR3 DNA reads TGTGCCAGCAGCTTGCTCCCCGCTAACTATGGCTACACCTTC. The encoded protein is CASSLLPANYGYTF.